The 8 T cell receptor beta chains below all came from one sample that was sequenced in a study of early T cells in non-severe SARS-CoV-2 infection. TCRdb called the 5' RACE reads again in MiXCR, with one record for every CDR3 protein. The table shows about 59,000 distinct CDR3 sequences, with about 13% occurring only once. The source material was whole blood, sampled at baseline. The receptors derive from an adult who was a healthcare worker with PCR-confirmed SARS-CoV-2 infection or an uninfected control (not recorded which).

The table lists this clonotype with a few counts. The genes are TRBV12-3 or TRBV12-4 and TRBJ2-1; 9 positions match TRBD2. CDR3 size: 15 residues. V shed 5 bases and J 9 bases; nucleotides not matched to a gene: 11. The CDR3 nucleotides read TGTGCCAGCAGTCCCCCGGGCGGGAGGGCCACTGAGCAGTTCTTC. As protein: CASSPPGGRATEQFF.

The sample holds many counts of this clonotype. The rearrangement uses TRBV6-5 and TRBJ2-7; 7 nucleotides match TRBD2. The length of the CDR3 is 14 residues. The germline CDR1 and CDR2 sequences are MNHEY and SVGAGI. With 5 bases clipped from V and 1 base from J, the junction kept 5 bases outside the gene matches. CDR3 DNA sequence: TGTGCCAGCAGTCCCAACGGGAGGTCCTACGAGCAGTACTTC. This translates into CASSPNGRSYEQYF.

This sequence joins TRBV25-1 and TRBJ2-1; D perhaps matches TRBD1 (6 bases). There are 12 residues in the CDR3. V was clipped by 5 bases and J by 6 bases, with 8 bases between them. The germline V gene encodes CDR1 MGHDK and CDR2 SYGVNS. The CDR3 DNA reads TGTGCCAGCAGTCTCAGGGGCAATGAGCAGTTCTTC. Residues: CASSLRGNEQFF.

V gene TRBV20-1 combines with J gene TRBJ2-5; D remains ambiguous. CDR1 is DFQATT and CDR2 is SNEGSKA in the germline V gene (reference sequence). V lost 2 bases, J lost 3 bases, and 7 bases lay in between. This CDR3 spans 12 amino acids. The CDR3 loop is CSARQYEETQYF. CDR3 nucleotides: TGCAGTGCTAGACAGTACGAAGAGACCCAGTACTTC.

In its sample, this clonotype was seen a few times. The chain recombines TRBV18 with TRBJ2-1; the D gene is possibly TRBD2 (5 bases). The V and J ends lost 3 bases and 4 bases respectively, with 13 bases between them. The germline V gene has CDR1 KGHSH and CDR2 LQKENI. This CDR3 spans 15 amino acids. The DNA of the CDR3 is TGTGCCAGCTCACCTAACAGCGGCCAATACAATGAGCAGTTCTTC. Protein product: CASSPNSGQYNEQFF.

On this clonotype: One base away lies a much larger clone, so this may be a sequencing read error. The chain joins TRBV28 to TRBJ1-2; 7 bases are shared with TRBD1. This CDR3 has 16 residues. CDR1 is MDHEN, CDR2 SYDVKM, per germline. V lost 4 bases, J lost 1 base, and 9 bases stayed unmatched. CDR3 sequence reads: CASSSRGTDSNYGYTF. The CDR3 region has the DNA TGTGCCAGCAGTTCCAGGGGGACAGATAGTAACTATGGCTACACCTTC.

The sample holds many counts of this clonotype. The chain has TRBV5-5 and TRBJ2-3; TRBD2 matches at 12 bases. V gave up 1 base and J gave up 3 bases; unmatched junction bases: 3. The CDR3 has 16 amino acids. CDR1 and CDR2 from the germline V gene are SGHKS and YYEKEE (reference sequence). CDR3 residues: CASSLFTSGRTDTQYF. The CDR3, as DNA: TGTGCCAGCAGCTTGTTTACTAGCGGGAGGACAGATACGCAGTATTTT.

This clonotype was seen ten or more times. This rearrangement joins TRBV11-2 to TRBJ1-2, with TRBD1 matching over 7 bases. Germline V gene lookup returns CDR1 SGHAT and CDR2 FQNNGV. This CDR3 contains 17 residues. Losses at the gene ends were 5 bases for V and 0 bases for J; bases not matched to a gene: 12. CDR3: CASSIWTGGSANYGYTF. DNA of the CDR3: TGTGCCAGCAGCATTTGGACAGGCGGCTCGGCTAACTATGGCTACACCTTC. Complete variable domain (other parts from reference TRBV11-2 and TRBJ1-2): EAGVAQSPRYKIIEKRQSVAFWCNPISGHATLYWYQQILGQGPKLLIQFQNNGVVDDSQLPKDRFSAERLKGVDSTLKIQPAKLEDSAVYLCASSIWTGGSANYGYTFGSGTRLTVV.